This T cell receptor (beta chain) was identified during a study of technical replicates of blood from several donors (dated by TCRdb to 2016 to 2017). Preparation of the library involved the immunoSEQ multiplex PCR assay. Entries here come from immuneACCESS through TCRdb and include only in-frame sequences with V and J called. Some clones fail to appear in such tables; in the studies checked, an unresolved V gene covers under half of the shortfall, and the cause of the remainder is unknown. For this sample the table gives about 80,000 clones, of which approximately 86% were detected only once. Jointly, the top ten make up roughly 4.8% of the sample. The CDR3 covers 15 residues, taking in both the cysteine and the phenylalanine. Kept here is only the CDR3 DNA, which spans 45 bases and is read in frame from base 1. In the germline V gene, CDR1 corresponds to SGHDN and CDR2 to FVKESK. After removal of 4 bases from V and 3 bases from J, the junction retains 4 bases not matched to a gene.

About this clone: Its antigen remains unidentified. No base quality values were provided; no much bigger clone lies one nucleotide off.

This sequence uses TRBV14 and TRBJ2-1; 9 central bases correspond to TRBD2. The sample consisted of PBMCs. The TCR sequence derives from a human donor in good health. Some clones in this sample may be carry-over from other donors' samples. The CDR3 in this case is CASSRISGSYNEQFF. The sequence in DNA is TGTGCCAGCAGCCGCATTAGCGGGAGCTACAATGAGCAGTTCTTC.